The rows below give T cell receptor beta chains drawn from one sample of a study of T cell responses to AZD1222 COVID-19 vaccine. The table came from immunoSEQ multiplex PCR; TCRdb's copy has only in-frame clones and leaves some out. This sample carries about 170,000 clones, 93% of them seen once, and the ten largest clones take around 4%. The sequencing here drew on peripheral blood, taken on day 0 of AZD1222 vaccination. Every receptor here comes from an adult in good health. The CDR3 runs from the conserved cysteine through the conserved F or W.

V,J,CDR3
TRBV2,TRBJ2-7,CASKKSAASSYEQYF
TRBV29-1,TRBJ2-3,CSVEGTVTDTQYF
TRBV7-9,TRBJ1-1,CASSLTSNTEAFF
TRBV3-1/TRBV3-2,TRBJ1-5,CASSQDDWHQPQHF
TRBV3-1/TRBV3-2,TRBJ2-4,CASSQDGSPLAKNIQYF
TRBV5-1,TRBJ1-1,CASSPGAFRGTEAFF
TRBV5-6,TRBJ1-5,CASTLLGEAQPQHF
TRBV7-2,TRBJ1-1,CASSSGPMNTEAFF
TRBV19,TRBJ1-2,CASRRFGADRDYGYTF
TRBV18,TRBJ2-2,CASSPPGTTNTGELFF
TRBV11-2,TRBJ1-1,CASSSWSPTGQWTEAFF
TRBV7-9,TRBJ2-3,CASDQGISADTQYF
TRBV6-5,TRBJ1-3,CASRDLTTSTIYF
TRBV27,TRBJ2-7,CASSLSRGPLYEQYF
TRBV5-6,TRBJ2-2,CASSLRGPGTGELFF
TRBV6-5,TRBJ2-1,CASRNKRGIYNEQFF
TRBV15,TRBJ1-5,CATSTPRPGQGENQPQHF
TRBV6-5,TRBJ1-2,CAVGQGYGYTF
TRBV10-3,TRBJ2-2,CAISGTSGVSAGELFF
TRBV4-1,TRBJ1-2,CASSRLSGTGTEGYTF
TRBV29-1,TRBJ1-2,CSVPKALYGYTF
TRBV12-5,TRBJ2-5,CASALGGETQYF
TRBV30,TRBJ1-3,CAWTGTSHVGNTIYF
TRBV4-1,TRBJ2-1,CASSQGLGGTPRLLQFF
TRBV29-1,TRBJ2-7,CSVGQVAYEQYF
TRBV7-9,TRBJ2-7,CASSLGLAGVGGEQYF
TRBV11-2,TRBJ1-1,CASSSTNRPEAFF
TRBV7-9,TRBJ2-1,CASSSTLNNEQFF
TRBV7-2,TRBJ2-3,CASSGLAGGFSDTQYF
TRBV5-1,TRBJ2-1,CASSLWGVWVNNEQFF
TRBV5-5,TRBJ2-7,CASSSPGPYEQYF
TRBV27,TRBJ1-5,CASSPMGGVSQPQHF
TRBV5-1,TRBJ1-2,CASSPLGGHYGYTF
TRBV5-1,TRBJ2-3,CASSLGAGSGTDTQYF
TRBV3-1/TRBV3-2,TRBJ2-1,CASSQGGTSSYNEQFF
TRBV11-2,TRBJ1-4,CASSPEGGAGEKLFF
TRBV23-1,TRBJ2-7,CASSQPAARLAGTSYEQYF
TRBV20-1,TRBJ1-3,CSASVGYGNTIYF
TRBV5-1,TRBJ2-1,CASSPRKREISGNEQFF
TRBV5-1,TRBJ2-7,CASSWGLASYEQYF
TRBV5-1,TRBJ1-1,CASSSTGYTEAFF
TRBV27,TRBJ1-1,CASSLWGENTEAFF
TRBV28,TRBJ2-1,CASSLVPSVIHNEQFF
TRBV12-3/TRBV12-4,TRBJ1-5,CASTRGGNQPQHF
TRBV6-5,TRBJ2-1,CASSYQAGGEHEQFF
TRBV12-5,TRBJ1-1,CASGLPGGNTEAFF
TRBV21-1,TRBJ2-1,CASSKFPGQGCNEQFF
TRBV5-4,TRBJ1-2,CASSLGGTGGPLWHGYTF
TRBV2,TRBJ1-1,CASSDHRMNTEAFF
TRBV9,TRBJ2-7,CASSVGGRVGEQYF
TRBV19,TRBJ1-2,CASSITGGVAYGYTF